Reported below is one T cell receptor (beta chain). Its antigen is still unknown. Base-call qualities are not available, and no considerably larger clone is one nucleotide away. These data are taken from a study of a mutant IDH1 vaccine in newly diagnosed glioma (dated by TCRdb to 2020 to 2022). With respect to the entire study: Vaccination started 4-6 weeks after radiotherapy alone, or was given together with temozolomide cycles in the groups whose treatment included chemotherapy. Of the 32 patients who were treated, approximately 60% were male and approximately 40% were female, and the mean age was roughly 40 years. Prior to enrollment, patients had been given standard therapy consisting of radiotherapy alone, temozolomide alone, or radiochemotherapy with temozolomide, with the combination given to most patients. The week-35 safety follow-up was designated visit V12, and the week-47 end of study was designated visit V13. Peripheral blood samples were drawn at six visits, namely V03 (baseline), V05, V07, V10, V12 and V13. For exploratory analyses, longitudinal TCRB deep sequencing was carried out in about two dozen treated patients wherever samples were available.

The time point label on this specimen signifies: week 35, safety follow-up. A 20-mer mutant IDH1 peptide at 300 micrograms in Montanide made up each vaccine dose, which was injected subcutaneously together with topical imiquimod. Patients received eight vaccinations in weeks 1, 3, 5, 7, 11, 15, 19 and 23, corresponding to visits V03 through V10. Donors had newly diagnosed WHO grade 3 or 4 IDH1-mutant astrocytomas with loss of nuclear ATRX. The samples were drawn from NOA16, a multicentre, single-arm, open-label phase I trial in Germany that tested a mutant IDH1 peptide vaccine in humans for the first time. Genomic DNA for TCRB sequencing was isolated from EDTA blood with the DNeasy Blood and Tissue Kit. The research as a whole found: The authors noted that analyses of patient blood samples could not be reproduced because of sample limitations. Vaccine-induced immune responses across multiple MHC alleles were detected in over 80% of patients. PBMC samples for TCRB deep sequencing were selected based on availability. No apparent relationship was observed between pseudoprogression and alterations in the top peripheral T cell clonotypes detected by TCRB sequencing.

CDR3 length: 15 amino acids, cysteine to phenylalanine. Left in the record is the CDR3 DNA by itself, 45 bases read in frame from the first base. V loses 4 bases at its end and J loses 5 bases; junction bases beyond the gene matches: 10. CDR1 and CDR2 (SGHNT, YYREEE) derive from the germline V gene (reference sequence). To prepare the library, the immunoSEQ multiplex PCR assay was applied. Following the manufacturer's protocol, the hsTCRB Kit was used to amplify rearranged TCR beta chain sequences. An Illumina MiSeq was used to sequence the TCRB libraries. The authors' analysis ran thus. Demultiplexing, trimming and gene mapping were performed with the kit vendor's proprietary platform. Sourced from immuneACCESS, this table was stored by TCRdb with only in-frame sequences that have V and J called. A share of the clones is absent; for the studies checked, an unresolved V gene accounts for under half, and the remainder has no known explanation. That table gives V, J and clone size, and the DNA gave D and trimming. A total of 55,000 to 65,000 clones appear in this sample, roughly 80% of them only once. The ten largest account for over 3.5% of the sample.

This chain is built from TRBV5-4 and TRBJ2-5; TRBD1 matches 8 bases in the middle. This TCR was recovered from a man younger than 40 with glioma. The sample in question was PBMCs, obtained from a glioma patient whose treatment included an IDH1 peptide vaccine. CDR3 region: CASSHDDRGGETQYF. The DNA sequence follows: TGTGCCAGCAGCCATGACGACAGGGGTGGTGAGACCCAGTACTTC. This CDR3, with the reference TRBV5-4 and TRBJ2-5 proteins standing in past its ends, gives the full variable domain ETGVTQSPTHLIKTRGQQVTLRCSSQSGHNTVSWYQQALGQGPQFIFQYYREEENGRGNFPPRFSGLQFPNYSSELNVNALELDDSALYLCASSHDDRGGETQYFGPGTRLLVL.